This T cell receptor (beta chain) was sequenced in a study of OX40 agonist ivuxolimab in advanced cancers. Whole-study context: Ivuxolimab, an agonistic anti-OX40 (CD134) antibody, was given to patients. The study enrolled dose-escalation patients with hepatocellular carcinoma, melanoma, renal cell or head and neck cancer.

The data were produced by immunoSEQ multiplex PCR, yet TCRdb's version contains in-frame clones alone and is incomplete. The data show tens of thousands of clones, about 89% seen once. Germline V gene data show CDR1 as MDHEN and CDR2 as SYDVKM. J gave up 3 bases and V 6 bases, and 5 bases lay outside the gene matches. The CDR3 runs 14 residues. This TCR was sampled from an adult with an advanced solid tumor such as melanoma, head and neck, liver or kidney cancer. The sample here was CD4+ or CD8+ T cells sorted from blood, taken in a trial of the OX40 agonist ivuxolimab. This sequence joins TRBV28 and TRBJ2-3; 8 bases fit TRBD2. The CDR3 region is CASSQRERTDTQYF. The CDR3 DNA reads as TGTGCCAGCAGCCAGCGGGAGAGAACAGATACGCAGTATTTT.